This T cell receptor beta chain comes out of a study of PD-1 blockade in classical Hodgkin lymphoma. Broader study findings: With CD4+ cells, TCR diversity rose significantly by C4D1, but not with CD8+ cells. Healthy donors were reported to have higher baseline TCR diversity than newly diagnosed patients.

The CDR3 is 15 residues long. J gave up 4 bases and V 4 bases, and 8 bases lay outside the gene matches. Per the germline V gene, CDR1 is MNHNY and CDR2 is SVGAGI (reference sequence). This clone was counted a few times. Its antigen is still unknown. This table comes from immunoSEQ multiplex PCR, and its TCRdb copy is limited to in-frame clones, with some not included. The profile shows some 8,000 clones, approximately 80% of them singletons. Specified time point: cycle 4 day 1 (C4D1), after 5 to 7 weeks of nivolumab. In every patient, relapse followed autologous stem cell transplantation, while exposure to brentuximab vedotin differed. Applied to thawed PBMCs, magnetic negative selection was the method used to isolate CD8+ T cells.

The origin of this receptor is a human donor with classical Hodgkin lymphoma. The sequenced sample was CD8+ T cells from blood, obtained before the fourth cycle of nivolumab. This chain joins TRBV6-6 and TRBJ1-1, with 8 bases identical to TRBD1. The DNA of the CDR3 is TGTGCCAGCAGTTCAATCCCTACAGGGGGCACTGAAGCTTTCTTT. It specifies CASSSIPTGGTEAFF.